Listed below are T cell receptor beta chains from one sample, sequenced in a study of T cell responses to AZD1222 COVID-19 vaccine. Produced via immunoSEQ multiplex PCR; TCRdb's table is partial and in-frame only. The sample records 150,000 to 170,000 clones, over 85% being singletons. The specimen was peripheral blood, collected on day 0 of AZD1222 vaccination. These TCRs come from an adult in good health. CDR3s leave out the opening cysteine and the closing phenylalanine or tryptophan. The D gene is left open where the match is weak.

d_gene,j_gene,v_gene,CDR3aa
TRBD1,TRBJ1-1,TRBV7-2,ASSLTGTAFNTEAF
TRBD1,TRBJ2-1,TRBV2,ASRAGTGFNEQF
NA,TRBJ2-5,TRBV2,ASSERSYQETQY
NA,TRBJ1-4,TRBV7-8,ASSFSPGINEKLF
TRBD2,TRBJ2-1,TRBV28,ASRPGGALGEQF
TRBD1,TRBJ1-5,TRBV28,ASSLAGLGTGRISNQPQH
NA,TRBJ2-1,TRBV7-3,ASSLSRGPYNEQF
NA,TRBJ1-6,TRBV30,AWSLSGPYNSPLH
NA,TRBJ2-1,TRBV29-1,SVFETGPSSYNEQF
TRBD2,TRBJ2-1,TRBV5-1,ASSTSIASGANNEQF
TRBD1,TRBJ2-1,TRBV3-1/TRBV3-2,ASSPSRTGPDEQF
NA,TRBJ2-1,TRBV9,ASSVDGTNEQF
NA,TRBJ1-5,TRBV6-5,AGGRPQH
TRBD1,TRBJ2-7,TRBV4-1,ASSQLGQGPNYEQY
NA,TRBJ1-5,TRBV7-2,ASSYRGDQPQH
NA,TRBJ1-1,TRBV19,ASSIDPRTKNTEAF
TRBD1,TRBJ2-7,TRBV28,ASSPVGQGLGAANEQY
NA,TRBJ1-2,TRBV18,ASSPTTGETGDGYT
TRBD1,TRBJ1-1,TRBV11-2,ASSLIGTGEMNTEAF
NA,TRBJ2-7,TRBV11-3,ASSLLSFYEQY
TRBD1,TRBJ2-3,TRBV19,ASRSGQGATDTQY
TRBD2,TRBJ2-5,TRBV7-2,ASITRGTRQETQY
NA,TRBJ2-5,TRBV24-1,ATSSGQPGAWETQY
NA,TRBJ1-2,TRBV18,ASSPGGNYGYT
TRBD1,TRBJ2-3,TRBV28,ASSTGGVTDTQY
NA,TRBJ1-2,TRBV11-2,ASSFKDSYGYT
NA,TRBJ2-7,TRBV14,ASWTRIYYYFTYEQY
NA,TRBJ1-6,TRBV5-1,ASSWDNSPLH
NA,TRBJ1-1,TRBV30,AWTLIMRGSEGVEAF
TRBD1,TRBJ1-2,TRBV7-9,ASSPDRDHGYT
NA,TRBJ1-3,TRBV7-3,ASSLKGPGAGNTIY
NA,TRBJ2-1,TRBV4-1,ASSHVSSPRALEQF
NA,TRBJ2-3,TRBV11-3,ASSIGQSRFTDTQY